This entry lists 10 T cell receptor beta chains sequenced from one sample in a study of T cells after posttransplantation cyclophosphamide. Some clones are missing from TCRdb's copy, which holds only in-frame ones; the method was immunoSEQ multiplex PCR. The table lists 30,000 to 45,000 clones, around 80% of them singletons. Cyclophosphamide on days +3 and +4 followed busulfan-fludarabine conditioning and a marrow graft. This material consisted of CD4+ T cells sorted from blood, taken roughly 1,900 days after a stem cell transplant with posttransplant cyclophosphamide. All receptors derive from a female patient in her thirties or forties who received an allogeneic stem cell transplant from a related donor, was CMV-positive, and had no GVHD. Some T cells may be graft donor cells.

The table lists this clone with a few counts. The V gene is TRBV19, the J gene TRBJ1-6, with D tentatively TRBD1 (6 bases). Per the germline V gene, CDR1 is LNHDA and CDR2 is SQIVND (reference sequence). Trimming took off 3 bases at V and 10 bases at J, with 16 bases between the two ends. The length of the CDR3 is 15 residues. As DNA, the CDR3 is TGTGCCAGTAGTATCGAACAGGGTGTAAGCTCACCCCTCCACTTT. Amino acid sequence: CASSIEQGVSSPLHF.

This chain links TRBV15 with TRBJ1-4; 8 bases fit TRBD1. Germline-derived CDR1 and CDR2 are LNHNV and YYDKDF (reference sequence). This CDR3 contains 14 residues. V lost 5 bases, J lost 6 bases, and 5 bases stayed unmatched. CDR3 loop: CATSGGQGDEKLFF. For the CDR3, the DNA is TGTGCCACCAGCGGCGGACAGGGCGATGAAAAACTGTTTTTT.

The DNA of the CDR3 is TGCGCCAGCAGCTTGTTGGGGGGAGGCACAGATACGCAGTATTTT. Its protein is CASSLLGGGTDTQYF. The rearrangement uses TRBV5-1 and TRBJ2-3, with D possibly being TRBD2 (6 bases). With 1 base removed from V and 1 base from J, the gap between germline ends came to 10 bases. This CDR3 comprises 15 residues. Germline V gene lookup returns CDR1 SGHRS and CDR2 YFSETQ.

This chain joins TRBV19 and TRBJ2-2, with a possible D match to TRBD1 (6 bases). The CDR3 spans 14 residues. CDR1 is LNHDA, CDR2 SQIVND, per germline (reference sequence). Trimming stripped 8 bases from V and 5 bases from J, with 15 bases between. The DNA for the CDR3 is TGTGCCAGTCTCCAGGGGTTGGGGACCGGGGAGCTGTTTTTT. Amino acids: CASLQGLGTGELFF.

V and J are TRBV5-1 and TRBJ2-2; D is ambiguous. CDR1 is SGHRS and CDR2 is YFSETQ in the germline V gene. Trimming took 1 base from V and 5 from J, leaving 9 bases between them. The CDR3 has 14 residues. CDR3 loop: CASSLSTRTGELFF. DNA of the CDR3: TGCGCCAGCAGCTTGTCGACACGGACCGGGGAGCTGTTTTTT. The full variable domain, its missing parts supplied by reference TRBV5-1 and TRBJ2-2, is KAGVTQTPRYLIKTRGQQVTLSCSPISGHRSVSWYQQTPGQGLQFLFEYFSETQRNKGNFPGRFSGRQFSNSRSEMNVSTLELGDSALYLCASSLSTRTGELFFGEGSRLTVL.

The chain combines TRBV13 with TRBJ2-3; D not resolved. The CDR3 spans 11 residues. CDR1 PRHDT and CDR2 FYEKMQ come from the germline V gene (reference sequence). Between the trimmed V and J ends, which lost 5 bases and 6 bases, there was a span of 6 bases. CDR3 amino acids: CASSVLDTQYF. CDR3 DNA sequence: TGTGCCAGCAGCGTATTGGATACGCAGTATTTT.

The V gene is TRBV9, the J gene TRBJ1-5; a weak D match, TRBD1 (5 bases). The ends were cut back, 3 bases at V and 4 bases at J, with 11 bases in the middle. This CDR3 spans 14 amino acids. Germline V gene lookup returns CDR1 SGDLS and CDR2 YYNGEE. In DNA form, the CDR3 reads TGTGCCAGCAGCGGGGGGAGGGGAAATCAGCCCCAGCATTTT. Its protein is CASSGGRGNQPQHF.

The V gene is TRBV28, the J gene TRBJ1-5; weak D call: TRBD1 (5 bases). Looked up from germline, CDR1 is MDHEN and CDR2 is SYDVKM. CDR3 length equals 16 residues. Trimming pared 6 bases from V and 3 bases from J, leaving 18 bases between. This CDR3 is CASRRVQVVLNQPQHF. CDR3 nucleotides: TGTGCCAGCAGACGAGTACAGGTAGTACTCAATCAGCCCCAGCATTTT.

The J gene is TRBJ2-5, the V gene TRBV13; D gene uncertain. V lost 3 bases and J 2 bases, leaving 7 bases between the germline ends. The CDR3 covers 13 residues. The germline V gene encodes CDR1 PRHDT and CDR2 FYEKMQ (reference sequence). The CDR3 reads CASSLRLQETQYF. The CDR3 nucleotides read TGTGCCAGCAGCTTGCGGCTGCAAGAGACCCAGTACTTC.

This rearrangement joins TRBV7-8 to TRBJ1-6, with D possibly TRBD1 on 6 matching bases. The V end was cut by 2 bases, the J end by 7 bases, with 12 bases between. CDR3 length: 15 residues. Germline V gene lookup returns CDR1 SGHVS and CDR2 FQNEAQ. CDR3 loop: CASSLTGQSNSPLHF. The CDR3 coding sequence is TGTGCCAGCAGCTTAACCGGACAGTCAAATTCACCCCTCCACTTT.